Sequencing of this T cell receptor beta chain was carried out in a study of T cells after yellow fever vaccination. This clonotype was observed a few times. The V and J ends lost 1 base and 4 bases respectively, with 13 bases between them. Germline CDR1 is SGHVS and CDR2 is FNYEAQ. This CDR3 region has 15 residues. The TCR cDNA carried a universal primer site and UMIs from 5'RACE template switching. TCRdb ran MiXCR on the 5' RACE reads and lists one entry per CDR3 protein. Among more than 95,000 distinct CDR3 sequences, roughly 15% were seen once, and the ten largest hold 43%. The V gene is TRBV7-6, the J gene TRBJ1-1; D remains ambiguous. This TCR derives from a man between 18 and 29 years old who received the YFV17D yellow fever vaccine. Source: CD8+ T cells sorted from PBMCs, taken 5 days after the yellow fever booster vaccination. CDR3 sequence (DNA): TGTGCCAGCAGCTTAGAGGCGACTCCGGGCACTGAAGCTTTCTTT. This gives the protein CASSLEATPGTEAFF.